This passage covers 3 T cell receptor beta chains from one sample sequenced in a study of T cells in Graves' hyperthyroidism and ophthalmopathy. What was amplified from RNA transcripts were TCR beta CDR3 regions. First-round RT-PCR with HTBI primers amplified the TCR CDR3 region. A single record per CDR3 protein comes from TCRdb applying MiXCR to the multiplex PCR reads. The sample shows about 700,000 distinct CDR3 sequences, less than 45% of them seen only once. The sample taken for sequencing was peripheral blood or thyroid tissue (not recorded which). All receptors come from an adult man with Graves' disease, either hyperthyroidism or ophthalmopathy (not recorded which).

In the case of this clonotype: A much more abundant neighbour one base away suggests this may be a read error. The chain has TRBV10-3 and TRBJ1-5, with 9 bases lining up with TRBD1. The germline gives CDR1 ENHRY, CDR2 SYGVKD. Trimming at V came to 2 bases and at J to 3 bases, leaving 8 bases not matched to a gene. The CDR3 sequence is 17 residues long. The CDR3 DNA sequence: TGTGCCATCAGTGAGCCGGTGGGGACAGGGCACAATCAGCCCCAGCATTTT. This translates into CAISEPVGTGHNQPQHF.

CDR3 region: CASSEDRGGSYEQYF. Here the CDR3 DNA reads TGTGCCAGCAGTGAAGACAGGGGGGGATCCTACGAGCAGTACTTC. The V gene is TRBV2, the J gene TRBJ2-7; possible D gene TRBD1, 8 bases. The V end lost 1 base, the J end lost 1 base, and 11 bases lay between the germline ends. The germline gives CDR1 SNHLY, CDR2 FYNNEI. The CDR3 consists of 15 residues. Looking up the rest from reference TRBV2 and TRBJ2-7 gives the full variable domain: EPEVTQTPSHQVTQMGQEVILRCVPISNHLYFYWYRQILGQKVEFLVSFYNNEISEKSEIFDDQFSVERPDGSNFTLKIRSTKLEDSAMYFCASSEDRGGSYEQYFGPGTRLTVT.

V gene TRBV9 combines with J gene TRBJ2-7; TRBD2 matches 8 bases. CDR3 length: 15 residues. V shed 4 bases and J 3 bases; nucleotides not matched to a gene: 9. Germline assignment: CDR1 SGDLS and CDR2 YYNGEE. CDR3 sequence reads: CASSIQDGGDYEQYF. Here the CDR3 DNA reads TGTGCCAGCAGCATACAGGACGGGGGGGACTACGAGCAGTACTTC. The full variable domain, in which reference TRBV9 and TRBJ2-7 provide the parts outside the CDR3, is DSGVTQTPKHLITATGQRVTLRCSPRSGDLSVYWYQQSLDQGLQFLIQYYNGEERAKGNILERFSAQQFPDLHSELNLSSLELGDSALYFCASSIQDGGDYEQYFGPGTRLTVT.